Detailed here is one T cell receptor (beta chain). Its antigen target is currently unknown. The sample holds no much larger clone one base away, and base qualities are not on file. Each collaborating institution followed its own protocols to collect whole blood in K2EDTA tubes. For TCRbeta analysis, collaborator samples were shipped as frozen whole blood, as isolated PBMCs, or as DNA extracted from either sample type. There are 15 amino acids in the CDR3, from cysteine to phenylalanine inclusive. CDR3 DNA only is kept here, 45 bases in frame from base 1. Based on the germline V gene, the CDR1 and CDR2 sequences are MDHEN and SYDVKM. V and J are trimmed by 3 bases and 3 bases, and the gene matches miss 3 bases of the junction. This sample was taken from a study of blood T cell repertoires in COVID-19 (dated by TCRdb to the early 2020s). As for the study more broadly: Samples covering the acute and convalescent phases of COVID-19 were provided by collaborators in the United States, Italy and Spain. The prospective study material was composed of cDNA or gDNA derived from T cells, B-cell-depleted T cells, or PBMCs. Subjects who had been exposed to COVID-19, were actively infected with it, or had recovered from it provided the deeply sampled blood TCRbeta repertoires that made up the dataset. A freely available public database, intended as a resource for researchers studying the immune response to SARS-CoV-2, is where the repertoires were released. The samples were drawn from two sources: the first 160 participants of the ongoing ImmuneRACE study, and 1,000 to 1,500 subjects contributed by 6 global collaborators. Nearly every sample came with metadata listing a de-identified subject ID, COVID-19 status, age in years and sex. Where HLA class I and class II types were available, the types were taken from metadata supplied by the sample provider, not from assay-based typing. Results and caveats for the whole study, not just this receptor: The quantity of clinical and demographic metadata differed by source and by participant and was supplied without curation.

TCRbeta CDR3 regions were amplified from genomic DNA using the immunoSEQ Assay, a bias-controlled multiplex PCR. The paper's processing steps were these. The number of nucleated cells in each sample was estimated from the amplification of reference gene primers within the assay. Sequence reads were collapsed and filtered to measure the absolute abundance of every unique TCRbeta CDR3 rearrangement. For each sample, productive Simpson clonality was calculated as the square root of Simpson's diversity index across productive rearrangements. The clones in this table, taken by TCRdb from immuneACCESS, are in-frame only. Not every clone is retained; where verified, under half of the shortfall comes from an unresolved V gene, and the cause of the rest is unknown. V and J calls and clone size are those listed in that table; D and trimming were worked out from the DNA. For this sample the table gives fewer than 150,000 clones, of which roughly 89% were detected only once. The ten largest clones capture approximately 4.2% of the sample.

The sample comprised peripheral blood. This TCR was recovered from a woman aged 40 to 50 with acute or convalescent COVID-19. The rearrangement combines TRBV28 with TRBJ2-7; 12 bases in the junction line up with TRBD1. The CDR3 amino acid sequence is: CASSFRDRGLYEQYF. The sequence in DNA is TGTGCCAGCAGTTTCCGGGACAGGGGGCTCTACGAGCAGTACTTC.